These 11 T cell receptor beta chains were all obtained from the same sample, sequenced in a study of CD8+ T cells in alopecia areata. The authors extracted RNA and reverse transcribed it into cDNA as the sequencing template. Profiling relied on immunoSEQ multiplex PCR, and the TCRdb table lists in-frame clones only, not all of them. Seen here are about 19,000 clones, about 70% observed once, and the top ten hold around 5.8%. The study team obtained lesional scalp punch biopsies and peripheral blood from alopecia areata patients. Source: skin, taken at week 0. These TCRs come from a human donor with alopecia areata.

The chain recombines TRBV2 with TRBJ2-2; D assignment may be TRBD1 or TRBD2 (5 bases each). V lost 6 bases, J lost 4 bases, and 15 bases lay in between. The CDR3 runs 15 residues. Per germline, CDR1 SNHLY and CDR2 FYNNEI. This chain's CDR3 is CASSAPGRGTGELFF. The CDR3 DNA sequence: TGTGCCAGCAGCGCTCCGGGACGAGGCACCGGGGAGCTGTTTTTT.

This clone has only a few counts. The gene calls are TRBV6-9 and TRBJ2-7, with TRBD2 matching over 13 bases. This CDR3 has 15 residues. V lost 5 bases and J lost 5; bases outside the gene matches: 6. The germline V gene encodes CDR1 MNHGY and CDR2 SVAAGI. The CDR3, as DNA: TGTGCCAGCAGTCTATCACTAGCGGGGGGGGACGAGCAGTACTTC. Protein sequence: CASSLSLAGGDEQYF.

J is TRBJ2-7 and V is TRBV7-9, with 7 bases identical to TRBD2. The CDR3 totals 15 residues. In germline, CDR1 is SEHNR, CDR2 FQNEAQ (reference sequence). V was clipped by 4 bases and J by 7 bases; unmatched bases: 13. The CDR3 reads CASSSPGLGKREQYF. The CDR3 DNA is TGTGCCAGCAGCTCCCCCGGACTAGGTAAAAGAGAGCAGTACTTC.

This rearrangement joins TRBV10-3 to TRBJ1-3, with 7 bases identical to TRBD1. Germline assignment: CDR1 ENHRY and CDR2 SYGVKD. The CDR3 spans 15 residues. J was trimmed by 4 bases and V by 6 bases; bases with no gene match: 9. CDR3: CAISGQAPKGNTIYF. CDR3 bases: TGTGCCATCAGCGGACAGGCTCCCAAAGGAAACACCATATATTTT.

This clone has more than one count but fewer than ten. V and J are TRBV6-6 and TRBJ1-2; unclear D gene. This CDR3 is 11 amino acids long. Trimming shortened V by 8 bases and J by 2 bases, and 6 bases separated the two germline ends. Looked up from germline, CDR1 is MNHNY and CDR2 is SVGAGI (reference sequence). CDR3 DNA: TGTGCCAGCTTTGGGAACTATGGCTACACCTTC. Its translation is CASFGNYGYTF.

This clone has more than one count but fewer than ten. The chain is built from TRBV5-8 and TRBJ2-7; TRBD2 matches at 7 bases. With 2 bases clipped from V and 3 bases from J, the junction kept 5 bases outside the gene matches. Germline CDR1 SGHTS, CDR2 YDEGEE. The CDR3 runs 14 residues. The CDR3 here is CASSFVGGSYEQYF. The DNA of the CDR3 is TGTGCCAGCAGCTTCGTCGGGGGGAGCTACGAGCAGTACTTC.

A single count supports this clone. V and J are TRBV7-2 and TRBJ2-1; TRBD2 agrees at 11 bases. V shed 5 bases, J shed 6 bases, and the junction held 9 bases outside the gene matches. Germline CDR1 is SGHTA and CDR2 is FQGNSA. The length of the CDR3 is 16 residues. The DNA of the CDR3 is TGTGCCAGCAGCCCCAATTTAGCGGGGGGGGGCAATGAGCAGTTCTTC. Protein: CASSPNLAGGGNEQFF.

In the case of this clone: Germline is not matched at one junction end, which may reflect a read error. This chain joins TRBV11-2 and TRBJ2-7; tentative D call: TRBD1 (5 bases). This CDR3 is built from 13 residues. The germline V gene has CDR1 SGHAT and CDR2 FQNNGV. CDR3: CASTLGASYEQYF. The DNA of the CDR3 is TGTGCCAGCACCTTAGGGGCCTCCTACGAGCAGTACTTC.

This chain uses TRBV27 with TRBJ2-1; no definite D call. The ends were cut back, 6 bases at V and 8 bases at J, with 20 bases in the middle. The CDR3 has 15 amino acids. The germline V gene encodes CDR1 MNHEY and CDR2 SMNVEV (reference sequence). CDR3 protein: CASSQSGHPHYEQFF. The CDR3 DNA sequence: TGTGCCAGCAGCCAATCCGGGCATCCCCACTATGAGCAGTTCTTC.

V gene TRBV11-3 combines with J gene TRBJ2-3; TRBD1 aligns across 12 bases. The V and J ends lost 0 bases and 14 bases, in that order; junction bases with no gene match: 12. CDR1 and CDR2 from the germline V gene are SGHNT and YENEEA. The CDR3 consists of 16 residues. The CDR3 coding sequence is TGTGCCAGCAGCTTAGATAGGTCCCGGGACAGGGGGCAACGGTATTTT. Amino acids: CASSLDRSRDRGQRYF.

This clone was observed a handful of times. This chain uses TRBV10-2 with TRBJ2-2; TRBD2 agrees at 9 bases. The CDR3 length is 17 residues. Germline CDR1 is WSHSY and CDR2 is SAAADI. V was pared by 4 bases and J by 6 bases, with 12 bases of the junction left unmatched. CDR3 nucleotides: TGCGCCAGCAGTGCGAATGTGGGACTAGCAGGTTCCGGGGAGCTGTTTTTT. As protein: CASSANVGLAGSGELFF.